One and the same sample provided the 17 T cell receptor beta chains below, sequenced in a study of radiotherapy plus CTLA-4 blockade in lung cancer (dated by TCRdb to between 2017 and 2018). Library prep was done by the immunoSEQ multiplex PCR assay. TCRdb stores this immuneACCESS table with in-frame sequences only. Part of the clones is absent; in the studies checked, under half of the shortfall reflects unresolved V genes, and no reason is known for the rest. Recorded for this sample are 90,000 to 95,000 clones; 83% of them occurred a single time. Around 0.9% of the sample is held by the ten biggest clonotypes. The material was peripheral blood, obtained from a patient treated with radiotherapy plus ipilimumab. Receptor source: a human donor with non-small cell lung cancer who had stable disease on radiotherapy plus ipilimumab.

This chain joins TRBV5-5 and TRBJ2-3; D possibly matches TRBD1 or TRBD2 (6 bases each). There are 16 residues in the CDR3. V was clipped by 0 bases and J by 1 base, with 12 bases between them. The germline gives CDR1 SGHKS, CDR2 YYEKEE (reference sequence). The CDR3 DNA follows: TGTGCCAGCAGCTTGGAGGGGGGAACGGGCACAGATACGCAGTATTTT. As protein: CASSLEGGTGTDTQYF.

A remark on this clone: One junction end does not reproduce the germline sequence, and a read error may be involved. The chain couples TRBV7-7 to TRBJ2-1, with 9 bases aligning to TRBD1. CDR3 size: 16 residues. Germline lookup yields CDR1 SSHAT and CDR2 FNYEAQ (reference sequence). The CDR3 is CASSVAPGTGNNEQFF. The CDR3 nucleotides read TGTGCCAGCAGCGTAGCACCCGGGACAGGGAACAATGAGCAGTTCTTC.

The CDR3 is CASSVDSPNEKLFF. The CDR3 coding sequence is TGTGCCAGCAGCGTCGACAGTCCTAATGAAAAACTGTTTTTT. This chain connects TRBV11-1 to TRBJ1-4; perhaps TRBD1 as D (5 bases). V was clipped by 5 bases and J by 3 bases, with 10 bases between them. CDR1 and CDR2 (germline): SGHAT, FQDESV (reference sequence). The CDR3 loop spans 14 amino acids. The full variable domain, with the rest looked up from reference TRBV11-1 and TRBJ1-4, is EAEVAQSPRYKITEKSQAVAFWCDPISGHATLYWYRQILGQGPELLVQFQDESVVDDSQLPKDRFSAERLKGVDSTLKIQPAELGDSAMYLCASSVDSPNEKLFFGSGTQLSVL.

This rearrangement joins TRBV28 to TRBJ1-2; TRBD1 aligns across 8 bases. There are 14 residues in the CDR3. J lost 7 bases, V lost 4 bases, and 8 bases had no gene match. Germline CDR1 is MDHEN and CDR2 is SYDVKM. CDR3 loop: CASSSQQGEGGYTF. The CDR3 nucleotides read TGTGCCAGCAGTTCCCAACAGGGGGAGGGTGGCTACACCTTC.

The chain recombines TRBV7-6 with TRBJ2-1; D possibly corresponds to TRBD1 (6 bases). This CDR3 has 15 residues. V was clipped by 1 base and J by 3 bases, with 10 bases between them. CDR1 SGHVS and CDR2 FNYEAQ come from the germline V gene. The CDR3 loop is CASSLDRVRYNEQFF. CDR3 coding DNA: TGTGCCAGCAGCTTAGACAGGGTTCGCTACAATGAGCAGTTCTTC. The full variable domain, rest sourced from reference TRBV7-6 and TRBJ2-1, is GAGVSQSPRYKVTKRGQDVALRCDPISGHVSLYWYRQALGQGPEFLTYFNYEAQQDKSGLPNDRFSAERPEGSISTLTIQRTEQRDSAMYRCASSLDRVRYNEQFFGPGTRLTVL.

This clone was found a few times. Additional DNA sequences in this sample encode the identical CDR3. This sequence joins TRBV11-2 and TRBJ2-7, with D unclear. This CDR3 is 15 amino acids long. Germline CDR1 reads SGHAT; CDR2 reads FQNNGV. Trimming shortened V by 1 base and J by 0 bases, and 10 bases separated the two germline ends. CDR3: CASSLGVISSYEQYF. The DNA for the CDR3 is TGTGCCAGCAGCTTAGGAGTCATTAGCTCCTACGAGCAGTACTTC.

This clone was picked up a small number of times. The V gene is TRBV6-5, the J gene TRBJ1-6, with 8 bases identical to TRBD1. With V trimmed by 2 bases and J by 8 bases, 5 bases remained unmatched. This CDR3 region has 15 residues. Looked up from germline, CDR1 is MNHEY and CDR2 is SVGAGI. The CDR3 DNA reads as TGTGCCAGCAGTTACACGACAGGGGAGGATTCACCCCTCCACTTT. Its translation is CASSYTTGEDSPLHF.

The genes are TRBV7-8 and TRBJ2-7; tentatively, D is TRBD2 (6 bases). The germline V gene has CDR1 SGHVS and CDR2 FQNEAQ. V lost 1 base and J lost 2, with 12 bases in between. CDR3 length: 15 residues. The CDR3 is CASSLVGGTAYEQYF. CDR3 in DNA: TGTGCCAGCAGCTTAGTTGGGGGGACGGCCTACGAGCAGTACTTC.

The chain links TRBV6-5 to TRBJ1-1, with 9 bases identical to TRBD1. J lost 3 bases, V lost 0 bases, and 5 bases had no gene match. This CDR3 region has 16 residues. From germline, CDR1 is MNHEY and CDR2 SVGAGI. CDR3 DNA: TGTGCCAGCAGTTACTCGGGGACAGGGTCGCACACTGAAGCTTTCTTT. Residues: CASSYSGTGSHTEAFF.

This clone was counted only a few times. The V call is TRBV5-1, the J call TRBJ1-4, with D hard to call. Trimming took 4 bases from V and 10 from J, leaving 14 bases between them. The CDR3 has 13 residues. Germline CDR1 SGHRS, CDR2 YFSETQ. The CDR3 is CASSPVGEPKLFF. In DNA form, the CDR3 reads TGCGCCAGCAGCCCGGTCGGGGAACCAAAACTGTTTTTT.

The table lists this clone with a few counts. The chain uses TRBV18 and TRBJ2-7, with TRBD1 identical over 7 bases. The CDR3 extends over 14 amino acids. In germline, CDR1 is KGHSH, CDR2 LQKENI. V was clipped by 3 bases and J by 2 bases; unmatched bases: 4. Here the CDR3 reads CASSPDRAPYEQYF. The CDR3 bases are TGTGCCAGCTCACCCGACAGGGCACCCTACGAGCAGTACTTC.

The genes are TRBV19 and TRBJ1-1; D may be TRBD1 (5 bases). With 4 bases removed from V and 3 bases from J, the gap between germline ends came to 12 bases. The germline V gene has CDR1 LNHDA and CDR2 SQIVND (reference sequence). The CDR3 extends over 14 amino acids. The CDR3 sequence: CASSTRIGDTEAFF. The CDR3, as DNA: TGTGCCAGTAGTACGCGAATAGGGGACACTGAAGCTTTCTTT.

The genes are TRBV12-5 and TRBJ1-1; the D gene is possibly TRBD1 (5 bases). Germline V gene lookup returns CDR1 LGHNT and CDR2 FRNRAP. CDR3 length equals 17 residues. V shed 5 bases and J shed 5 bases, with 24 bases lying between them. The CDR3 loop is CASGKTDGTLRGTEAFF. As DNA, the CDR3 is TGTGCTAGTGGTAAGACGGACGGTACCCTCCGGGGGACTGAAGCTTTCTTT.

The V gene is TRBV5-1, the J gene TRBJ1-4; D possibly corresponds to TRBD1 (5 bases). V was cut by 4 bases and J by 3 bases, with 10 bases left in between. This CDR3 spans 14 amino acids. Per the germline V gene, CDR1 is SGHRS and CDR2 is YFSETQ. The CDR3 region is CASSLGTANEKLFF. CDR3 DNA: TGCGCCAGCAGCCTCGGGACGGCTAATGAAAAACTGTTTTTT.

This chain connects TRBV5-1 to TRBJ2-3; D is undetermined. CDR3 length: 15 residues. In germline, CDR1 is SGHRS, CDR2 YFSETQ. Trimming stripped 3 bases from V and 2 bases from J, with 13 bases between. This chain's CDR3 is CASSSSRIFTDTQYF. The CDR3 DNA reads TGCGCCAGCAGCTCCAGCCGTATTTTCACAGATACGCAGTATTTT.

The chain carries TRBV11-1 and TRBJ2-1; perhaps TRBD2 as D (6 bases). The CDR3 extends over 15 amino acids. With 5 bases removed from V and 0 bases from J, the gap between germline ends came to 11 bases. Per germline, CDR1 SGHAT and CDR2 FQDESV (reference sequence). The CDR3 nucleotides are TGTGCCAGCAGCCGAGACGGGAGCTCCTACAATGAGCAGTTCTTC. It translates to CASSRDGSSYNEQFF.

This sequence joins TRBV7-6 and TRBJ2-7, with 9 bases identical to TRBD1. The CDR3 has 16 amino acids. V was pared by 1 base and J by 3 bases, with 7 bases of the junction left unmatched. The germline CDR1 and CDR2 sequences are SGHVS and FNYEAQ. The CDR3 region has the DNA TGTGCCAGCAGCTTAGTTCCTACGGGACAGGGCTACGAGCAGTACTTC. Translated, it gives CASSLVPTGQGYEQYF.